The subject of this entry is one T cell receptor (beta chain). Only in-frame clones appear in the TCRdb table, and some are missing; sequencing was by immunoSEQ multiplex PCR. The sample lists approximately 150,000 clones, 80% to 95% occurring once. Germline V gene lookup returns CDR1 LGHDT and CDR2 YNNKEL (reference sequence). The CDR3 runs 13 residues. V was pared by 4 bases and J by 5 bases, with 11 bases between. The data were taken from a study of T cell responses to AZD1222 COVID-19 vaccine. The sequence was obtained from an adult in good health. The material was peripheral blood, obtained on day 0 of AZD1222 vaccination. The V and J genes are TRBV3-1 (or the pseudogene TRBV3-2) and TRBJ1-2, with D hard to call. This CDR3 reads CASSLSETYGYTF. The DNA of the CDR3 is TGTGCCAGCAGCCTCTCAGAGACGTATGGCTACACCTTC.